This T cell receptor beta chain was recorded in a study of blood T cells in healthy people across ages. Study findings and constraints: Unsorted PBMC input precluded a conclusive naive versus antigen-experienced comparison.

This clonotype was recorded a few times. Its antigen is undetermined. CDR1 MNHNS and CDR2 SASEGT come from the germline V gene. CDR3 length: 15 residues. The V segment lost 6 bases and the J segment 4 bases; nucleotides outside the gene matches: 6. The donors, all healthy, were Caucasians living in Russia, aged about 6 to 90. Every participating donor contributed about 10 milliliters of peripheral blood through a draw. The second PCR ran about 6 to 12 cycles with a sample-barcoded 5' primer and J-beta primers. One entry per CDR3 protein results from TCRdb running MiXCR on the 5' RACE reads. Altogether 1.5 million or so distinct CDR3 sequences are present, around 42% being singletons, with the ten largest covering 7.9%.

This chain links TRBV6-1 with TRBJ2-1, with 10 bases identical to TRBD2. What was sequenced was blood. The TCR sequence derives from a woman in her late teens or twenties in good health. The CDR3 reads CASRDGTSAYNEQFF. DNA of the CDR3: TGTGCCAGCAGAGACGGGACTAGCGCGTACAATGAGCAGTTCTTC.